This T cell receptor beta chain was identified in a study of blood T cell repertoires in COVID-19. Trimming removed 4 bases from V and 4 bases from J, with 10 bases in between. The CDR3 extends over 13 amino acids. Germline V lookup: CDR1 ENHRY, CDR2 SYGVKD. Authors' processing steps: Scientists estimated how many nucleated cells there were by amplifying reference gene primers. The data were produced by immunoSEQ multiplex PCR, yet TCRdb's version contains in-frame clones alone and is incomplete. Clone size and V and J calls were adopted from that table, with D and trimming inferred from the DNA. The sample has 30,000 to 35,000 clones; 89% are singletons.

Source material: peripheral blood. The chain has TRBV10-3 and TRBJ1-2; D is ambiguous. The source is a man older than 75 with acute or convalescent COVID-19. The CDR3 sequence: CAISGGGRYGYTF. In DNA form, the CDR3 reads TGTGCCATCAGTGGCGGCGGTCGCTATGGCTACACCTTC.